This T cell receptor (beta chain) was obtained from a study of blood T cells in healthy people across ages. Looking at the study overall: Template switching retrieved approximately one barcoded beta molecule for each two T cells.

For the second PCR, which ran for about 7 to 12 cycles, a sample-barcoded 5' primer and a J-beta primer mix were used. Each cDNA molecule was tagged by a template-switch adaptor that had 12 random nucleotides. Each CDR3 protein gets one entry after TCRdb re-called the 5' RACE reads with MiXCR. This sample carries approximately 600,000 distinct CDR3 sequences, 58% of them seen once, and the ten largest clones take around 37%. The CDR3 has 16 residues. Deletions cut 4 bases from V and 2 bases from J, with 15 bases between. Overall study findings and caveats: Reliance upon unsorted PBMCs precluded definitive naive versus antigen-experienced comparison.

Per sample, extraction of total RNA gave at least 5.5 micrograms in every case. On this clonotype itself: Antigen specificity is unknown.

This TCR derives from a man in his fifties or sixties in good health. Input material: blood. The V call is TRBV12-3 or TRBV12-4, the J call TRBJ1-5, with D unclear. Here the CDR3 DNA reads TGTGCCAGCAGTTCATCGTTACAACGGGGCAATCAGCCCCAGCATTTT. It translates to CASSSSLQRGNQPQHF.